The 14 T cell receptor beta chains below all came from one sample that was sequenced in a study of blood T cell repertoires in COVID-19. Data came from immunoSEQ multiplex PCR; TCRdb stores just in-frame clones and leaves some out. The repertoire holds approximately 300,000 clones, with 90% to 95% as singletons. Material for sequencing was PBMCs or T cells enriched from blood (not recorded which). The receptors come from a woman between 25 and 40 years old who had been exposed to COVID-19.

The gene calls are TRBV5-1 and TRBJ2-7; perhaps TRBD1 as D (6 bases). Germline values: CDR1 SGHRS, CDR2 YFSETQ. V lost 5 bases and J 0 bases, leaving 9 bases between the germline ends. There are 13 residues in the CDR3. The CDR3 region has the DNA TGCGCCAGCAGTTCGGACAGCTCCTACGAGCAGTACTTC. This translates into CASSSDSSYEQYF. Looking up the rest from reference TRBV5-1 and TRBJ2-7 gives the full variable domain: KAGVTQTPRYLIKTRGQQVTLSCSPISGHRSVSWYQQTPGQGLQFLFEYFSETQRNKGNFPGRFSGRQFSNSRSEMNVSTLELGDSALYLCASSSDSSYEQYFGPGTRLTVT.

The rearrangement links TRBV5-5 to TRBJ2-1; 7 nucleotides line up with TRBD2. Germline-derived CDR1 and CDR2 are SGHKS and YYEKEE (reference sequence). V lost 4 bases, J lost 9 bases, and 13 bases stayed unmatched. The CDR3 runs to 15 residues. The CDR3 region is CASSIVPGGISEQFF. CDR3 sequence (DNA): TGTGCCAGCAGCATAGTACCCGGGGGGATTAGTGAGCAGTTCTTC.

This sequence joins TRBV7-2 and TRBJ2-7; D is unresolved. V was clipped by 3 bases and J by 5 bases, with 5 bases between them. Germline values: CDR1 SGHTA, CDR2 FQGNSA. The length of the CDR3 is 11 residues. The CDR3 bases are TGTGCCAGCAGCTTGAGGCACGAGCAGTACTTC. This sequence encodes CASSLRHEQYF. Using reference TRBV7-2 and TRBJ2-7 for the parts outside the CDR3, the full variable domain is GAGVSQSPSNKVTEKGKDVELRCDPISGHTALYWYRQSLGQGLEFLIYFQGNSAPDKSGLPSDRFSAERTGGSVSTLTIQRTQQEDSAVYLCASSLRHEQYFGPGTRLTVT.

The gene calls are TRBV7-2 and TRBJ2-5; no clear D. This CDR3 has 13 amino acids. Germline CDR1 SGHTA, CDR2 FQGNSA. Trimming took off 1 base at V and 5 bases at J, with 8 bases between the two ends. The CDR3 nucleotides are TGTGCCAGCAGCTTAGGACATTCGGAGACCCAGTACTTC. Translating gives CASSLGHSETQYF.

V gene TRBV7-2 combines with J gene TRBJ1-1; maybe TRBD1 (5 bases). The length of the CDR3 is 13 residues. The germline V and J ends were trimmed by 4 bases and 6 bases, with 12 bases remaining between them. Germline values: CDR1 SGHTA, CDR2 FQGNSA. As DNA, the CDR3 is TGTGCCAGCAGCTCCCGGACAAATCCTGAAGCTTTCTTT. It is translated as CASSSRTNPEAFF.

This chain uses TRBV24-1 with TRBJ2-3; D not resolved. The CDR3 is 16 residues long. CDR1 KGHDR and CDR2 SFDVKD come from the germline V gene. The V gene lost 0 bases and the J gene lost 6 bases, with 15 bases spanning the gap. In DNA, the CDR3 is TGTGCCACCAGTGATTTGCTAGGCGGAGTCAAGGATACGCAGTATTTT. As protein: CATSDLLGGVKDTQYF.

With respect to this clone: The identical CDR3 is also encoded by other nucleotide sequences in the sample. The chain has TRBV20-1 and TRBJ2-5; D uncertain. This CDR3 has 11 residues. Germline V CDR1 and CDR2: DFQATT, SNEGSKA (reference sequence). V was trimmed by 1 base and J by 5 bases, leaving 5 bases between them. This CDR3 is CSARVRETQYF. The CDR3 coding sequence is TGCAGTGCTAGAGTCCGGGAGACCCAGTACTTC.

V and J are TRBV4-1 and TRBJ2-2; 7 nucleotides agree with TRBD1. Germline loops: CDR1 MGHRA, CDR2 YSYEKL. The trim removed 3 bases at V and 7 bases at J, leaving 14 bases unmatched. There are 17 residues in the CDR3. The CDR3 loop reads CASSHPDRVVVGGELFF. The CDR3 bases are TGCGCCAGCAGCCACCCAGACAGGGTTGTTGTAGGCGGGGAGCTGTTTTTT.

This clone was counted once. This chain joins TRBV2 and TRBJ1-2; the match to TRBD1 covers 8 bases. The CDR3 is made up of 13 amino acids. V lost 6 bases, J lost 4 bases, and 4 bases stayed unmatched. Germline loops: CDR1 SNHLY, CDR2 FYNNEI. Here the CDR3 reads CASRLQGGYGYTF. Written as DNA, the CDR3 is TGTGCCAGCAGACTACAGGGGGGCTATGGCTACACCTTC.

The genes are TRBV10-3 and TRBJ1-1, with D unclear. Germline CDR1 reads ENHRY; CDR2 reads SYGVKD. V shed 6 bases and J shed 2 bases, with 16 bases lying between them. This CDR3 region has 15 residues. CDR3 amino acids: CAIRPGRTLNTEAFF. As DNA, the CDR3 is TGTGCCATCAGGCCGGGGAGGACCTTAAACACTGAAGCTTTCTTT.

The chain couples TRBV6-2 or TRBV6-3 to TRBJ1-1; TRBD1 might be the D (5 bases). CDR1 is MNHEY and CDR2 is SVGEGT in the germline V gene. The CDR3 contains 16 residues. V was cut by 6 bases and J by 3 bases, with 20 bases left in between. This CDR3 reads CASSIGGNLRDTEAFF. The DNA for the CDR3 is TGTGCCAGCAGCATCGGGGGTAACCTAAGGGACACTGAAGCTTTCTTT.

This chain connects TRBV5-4 to TRBJ1-3; the match to TRBD1 covers 10 bases. Germline CDR1 reads SGHNT; CDR2 reads YYREEE (reference sequence). The CDR3 is 16 amino acids. J lost 4 bases, V lost 3 bases, and 7 bases had no gene match. The DNA of the CDR3 is TGTGCCAGCAGCTCCCGACAGGGGGCGCGAGGAAACACCATATATTTT. This gives the protein CASSSRQGARGNTIYF.

A few counts support this clone. This rearrangement joins TRBV4-1 to TRBJ2-7; 7 nucleotides align to TRBD2. CDR1 is MGHRA, CDR2 YSYEKL, per germline. The CDR3 has 16 residues. J gave up 2 bases and V 3 bases, and 10 bases lay outside the gene matches. In DNA, the CDR3 is TGCGCCAGCAGCCAGGGGAGGGGCCTACTTCCCTACGAGCAGTACTTC. Its protein is CASSQGRGLLPYEQYF.

The chain uses TRBV9 and TRBJ1-3; 8 nucleotides line up with TRBD1. The CDR3 extends over 14 amino acids. The V gene's germline CDR1 is SGDLS and CDR2 YYNGEE. V shed 3 bases, J shed 6 bases, and the junction held 5 bases outside the gene matches. This CDR3 is CASSGTGSVNTIYF. The CDR3 DNA reads as TGTGCCAGCAGCGGGACAGGGTCGGTAAACACCATATATTTT.